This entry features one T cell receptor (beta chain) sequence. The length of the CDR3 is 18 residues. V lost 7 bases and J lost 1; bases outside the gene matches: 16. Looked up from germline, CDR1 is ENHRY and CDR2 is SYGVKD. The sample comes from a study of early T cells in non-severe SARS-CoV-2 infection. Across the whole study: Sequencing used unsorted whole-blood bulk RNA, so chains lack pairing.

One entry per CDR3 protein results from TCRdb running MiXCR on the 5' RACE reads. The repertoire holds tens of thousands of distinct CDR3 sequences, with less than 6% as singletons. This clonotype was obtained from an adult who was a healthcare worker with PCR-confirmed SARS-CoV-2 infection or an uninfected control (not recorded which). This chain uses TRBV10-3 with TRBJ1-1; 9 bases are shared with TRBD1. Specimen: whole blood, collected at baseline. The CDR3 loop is CAITQTGQGISRNTEAFF. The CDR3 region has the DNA TGTGCCATCACCCAGACGGGACAGGGAATCAGCAGGAACACTGAAGCTTTCTTT.